The clone carrying this T cell receptor beta chain occurred many times. MiXCR, applied by TCRdb to the 5' RACE reads, yields one record per CDR3 protein. The repertoire holds roughly 23,000 distinct CDR3 sequences, with around 3.5% as singletons. This entry is derived from a study of early T cells in non-severe SARS-CoV-2 infection. The sample was whole blood. The source of this sequence is an adult who was a healthcare worker with PCR-confirmed SARS-CoV-2 infection or an uninfected control (not recorded which).

CDR3 loop: CASSLTGGLNGELFF. The CDR3 DNA reads as TGCGCCAGCAGCCTGACAGGGGGCTTAAACGGGGAGCTGTTTTTT. The rearrangement links TRBV4-1 to TRBJ2-2, with TRBD1 identical over 10 bases. This CDR3 spans 15 amino acids. Germline V gives CDR1 MGHRA, CDR2 YSYEKL. Germline trimming cut 4 bases from V and 7 bases from J; bases unmatched to any gene: 6.